Listed below are T cell receptor beta chains from one sample, sequenced in a study of blood T cell repertoires in COVID-19. TCRdb's table, derived via immunoSEQ multiplex PCR, lists solely in-frame clones and lacks some. Of 100,000 to 120,000 clones in the sample, 60% to 80% were seen once. The sample was peripheral blood. The origin of the receptors is a woman of 80 years or more with active or convalescent COVID-19. Both conserved end residues are part of each CDR3. The D gene is left open where the match is weak. The size of a clone is reported for some rows only, either as once, few or many, or as a class for expanded clones.

TRBJ2-2,TRBD2,TRBV9,NA,CASSVTSGRNTGELFF,TGTGCCAGCAGCGTCACTAGCGGGAGGAACACCGGGGAGCTGTTTTTT
TRBJ2-2,TRBD2,TRBV19,many,CASTPIAGDTGELFF,TGTGCCAGTACGCCCATAGCGGGAGACACCGGGGAGCTGTTTTTT
TRBJ2-3,NA,TRBV5-1,NA,CASTSLGADTQYF,TGCGCCAGTACGAGTCTAGGGGCAGATACGCAGTATTTT
TRBJ1-1,TRBD1,TRBV5-4,NA,CASTTEGQRDTEAFF,TGTGCCAGCACCACTGAGGGACAGCGGGACACTGAAGCTTTCTTT
TRBJ2-2,TRBD2,TRBV2,NA,CASKGLAGEGTGELFF,TGTGCCAGCAAAGGACTAGCGGGAGAGGGCACCGGGGAGCTGTTTTTT
TRBJ2-3,TRBD2,TRBV6-1,few,CASSVFLTSGIAEDTDTQYF,TGTGCCAGCAGTGTCTTCTTGACTAGCGGGATCGCCGAAGACACAGATACGCAGTATTTT
TRBJ2-7,NA,TRBV4-2,NA,CASSQDHMRFSYEQYF,TGTGCCAGCAGCCAAGATCATATGCGGTTCTCCTACGAGCAGTACTTC
TRBJ2-7,TRBD2,TRBV15,NA,CATSRDPGLAYEQYF,TGTGCCACCAGCAGAGATCCGGGACTAGCCTACGAGCAGTACTTC
TRBJ2-5,TRBD2,TRBV6-5,NA,CASKLAGYQETQYF,TGTGCCAGCAAACTAGCGGGGTACCAAGAGACCCAGTACTTC
TRBJ2-7,TRBD2,TRBV2,NA,CASGGLAIYSYEQYF,TGTGCCAGCGGCGGACTAGCTATTTACTCCTACGAGCAGTACTTC
TRBJ2-1,TRBD2,TRBV7-9,NA,CASRISGSPYNEQFF,TGTGCCAGCAGAATAAGCGGGAGCCCATACAATGAGCAGTTCTTC
TRBJ2-7,NA,TRBV5-1,NA,CASSSVGGREQYF,TGCGCCAGCAGCTCCGTCGGGGGACGCGAGCAGTACTTC
TRBJ2-3,TRBD2,TRBV27,NA,CASSFGLAENLDTQYF,TGTGCCAGCAGTTTCGGACTAGCCGAGAATTTAGATACGCAGTATTTT
TRBJ2-1,NA,TRBV12-3/TRBV12-4,NA,CASSEYNEQFF,TGTGCCAGCAGCGAGTACAATGAGCAGTTCTTC
TRBJ2-7,NA,TRBV11-2,NA,CASSTRASPYEQYF,TGTGCCAGCAGCACCAGGGCTTCCCCCTACGAGCAGTACTTC
TRBJ1-3,TRBD1,TRBV5-1,NA,CASSLALTGAGNTIYF,TGCGCCAGCAGCTTGGCCCTAACAGGGGCTGGAAACACCATATATTTT
TRBJ2-7,TRBD2,TRBV19,many,CASSNSGNSYEQYF,TGTGCCAGTAGTAATAGCGGGAATAGCTACGAGCAGTACTTC
TRBJ2-5,NA,TRBV11-3,NA,CASNPVGGREREETQYF,TGTGCCAGCAACCCTGTAGGGGGGCGGGAGAGGGAAGAGACCCAGTACTTC
TRBJ1-3,NA,TRBV12-3/TRBV12-4,once,CASSFPLNTIYF,TGTGCCAGCAGTTTTCCCCTAAACACCATATATTTT
TRBJ1-6,TRBD1,TRBV5-4,few,CASSLGAGTGGTLHF,TGTGCCAGCAGCTTGGGGGCTGGGACAGGGGGCACCCTCCACTTT
TRBJ2-1,NA,TRBV11-3,NA,CASSKTRHEQFF,TGTGCCAGCAGCAAGACTAGGCATGAGCAGTTCTTC
TRBJ1-2,TRBD1,TRBV28,NA,CASSLRTGGYTF,TGTGCCAGCAGCCTTCGGACAGGAGGCTACACCTTC
TRBJ1-2,TRBD1,TRBV5-1,NA,CASSLVGQGLYGYTF,TGCGCCAGCAGCTTGGTTGGACAGGGGCTCTATGGCTACACCTTC
TRBJ2-1,NA,TRBV5-1,NA,CASSLEGNEQFF,TGCGCCAGCAGCTTGGAGGGGAATGAGCAGTTCTTC
TRBJ2-7,NA,TRBV5-1,NA,CASSLGLPYEQYF,TGCGCCAGCAGCTTGGGACTACCCTACGAGCAGTACTTC
TRBJ2-5,TRBD2,TRBV7-9,NA,CASSRRGGQLMTQYF,TGTGCCAGCAGCCGCCGGGGGGGGCAATTGATGACCCAGTACTTC
TRBJ2-1,NA,TRBV5-1,NA,CASSLDFLYNEQFF,TGCGCCAGCAGCTTGGATTTCTTATACAATGAGCAGTTCTTC
TRBJ2-6,NA,TRBV5-6,NA,CASSLGGSGANVLTF,TGTGCCAGCAGCTTAGGAGGGTCTGGGGCCAACGTCCTGACTTTC
TRBJ1-2,TRBD1,TRBV5-5,few,CASSWGQGTSYTFGYTF,TGTGCCAGCAGCTGGGGACAGGGGACCTCCTACACTTTTGGCTACACCTTC
TRBJ1-2,NA,TRBV14,NA,CASSLSVGALNYGYTF,TGTGCCAGCAGCCTATCAGTAGGAGCGCTTAACTATGGCTACACCTTC
TRBJ1-1,NA,TRBV7-9,NA,CASSRQENTEAFF,TGTGCCAGCAGCCGACAGGAGAACACTGAAGCTTTCTTT
TRBJ2-7,NA,TRBV28,NA,CASSFNEQYF,TGTGCCAGCAGTTTTAACGAGCAGTACTTC
TRBJ1-1,NA,TRBV7-2,NA,CASSLIFGGATEAFF,TGTGCCAGCAGCTTAATATTTGGGGGGGCCACTGAAGCTTTCTTT
TRBJ1-1,NA,TRBV7-9,NA,CASSLGALNTEAFF,TGTGCCAGCAGCTTGGGGGCATTGAACACTGAAGCTTTCTTT
TRBJ1-2,TRBD1,TRBV14,NA,CASSQEISGGIGYTF,TGTGCCAGCAGCCAAGAGATTTCAGGGGGAATAGGCTACACCTTC
TRBJ2-2,NA,TRBV5-4,NA,CASSLYGGAATGELFF,TGTGCCAGCAGCTTATATGGCGGGGCGGCCACCGGGGAGCTGTTTTTT
TRBJ1-2,NA,TRBV4-1,NA,CASSPRTNHAYGYTF,TGCGCCAGCAGCCCTCGGACAAACCATGCCTATGGCTACACCTTC
TRBJ1-1,TRBD1,TRBV29-1,few,CSVAGQANTEAFF,TGCAGCGTCGCTGGACAGGCTAACACTGAAGCTTTCTTT
TRBJ2-5,NA,TRBV2,NA,CASSDILLQTQYF,TGTGCCAGCAGTGACATCCTATTGCAGACCCAGTACTTC
TRBJ1-4,TRBD1,TRBV27,NA,CASSLYRDSGNEKLFF,TGTGCCAGCAGTTTATATAGGGACAGCGGTAATGAAAAACTGTTTTTT
TRBJ2-1,TRBD1,TRBV6-2/TRBV6-3,NA,CASSADRDAYNEQFF,TGTGCCAGCAGTGCGGACAGGGACGCCTACAATGAGCAGTTCTTC
TRBJ1-1,NA,TRBV28,NA,CASSLIGGNTEAFF,TGTGCCAGCAGTTTAATAGGGGGGAACACTGAAGCTTTCTTT
TRBJ2-7,TRBD1,TRBV7-2,NA,CASSWTPGQSEQYF,TGTGCCAGCAGCTGGACCCCGGGACAGTCGGAGCAGTACTTC
TRBJ2-3,TRBD2,TRBV10-3,NA,CAISDGMVSGMGDTQYF,TGTGCCATCAGTGACGGAATGGTTAGCGGGATGGGAGATACGCAGTATTTT
TRBJ2-1,NA,TRBV7-2,NA,CASSLVSGITGVGNEQFF,TGTGCCAGCAGCTTGGTTTCGGGGATCACGGGGGTCGGCAATGAGCAGTTCTTC
TRBJ2-7,NA,TRBV27,NA,CASTSDIFPYEQYF,TGTGCCAGCACCTCGGACATTTTCCCCTACGAGCAGTACTTC
TRBJ2-5,NA,TRBV11-2,NA,CASSLTRQETQYF,TGTGCCAGCAGCTTAACAAGACAAGAGACCCAGTACTTC
TRBJ2-6,NA,TRBV5-1,NA,CASSLLAVSSGANVLTF,TGCGCCAGCAGCTTATTAGCGGTAAGCTCTGGGGCCAACGTCCTGACTTTC
TRBJ1-1,NA,TRBV5-5,NA,CASSLLASGLEAFF,TGTGCCAGCAGCTTGTTAGCGTCAGGCCTTGAAGCTTTCTTT
TRBJ1-5,TRBD1,TRBV28,NA,CASRTDRNQPQHF,TGTGCCAGCAGAACGGACAGGAATCAGCCCCAGCATTTT
TRBJ2-3,NA,TRBV7-9,once,CASSPEDYGDTQYF,TGTGCCAGCAGCCCGGAGGACTATGGGGATACGCAGTATTTT
TRBJ2-3,TRBD2,TRBV5-1,NA,CASSSGRLRGDTQYF,TGCGCCAGCAGTAGCGGGAGGTTAAGAGGAGATACGCAGTATTTT
TRBJ2-3,NA,TRBV27,NA,CASSVGLGGDTQYF,TGTGCCAGCTCGGTGGGGTTGGGGGGAGATACGCAGTATTTT
TRBJ2-5,NA,TRBV5-1,NA,CASSFDSYQETQYF,TGCGCCAGCAGCTTTGACTCGTACCAAGAGACCCAGTACTTC